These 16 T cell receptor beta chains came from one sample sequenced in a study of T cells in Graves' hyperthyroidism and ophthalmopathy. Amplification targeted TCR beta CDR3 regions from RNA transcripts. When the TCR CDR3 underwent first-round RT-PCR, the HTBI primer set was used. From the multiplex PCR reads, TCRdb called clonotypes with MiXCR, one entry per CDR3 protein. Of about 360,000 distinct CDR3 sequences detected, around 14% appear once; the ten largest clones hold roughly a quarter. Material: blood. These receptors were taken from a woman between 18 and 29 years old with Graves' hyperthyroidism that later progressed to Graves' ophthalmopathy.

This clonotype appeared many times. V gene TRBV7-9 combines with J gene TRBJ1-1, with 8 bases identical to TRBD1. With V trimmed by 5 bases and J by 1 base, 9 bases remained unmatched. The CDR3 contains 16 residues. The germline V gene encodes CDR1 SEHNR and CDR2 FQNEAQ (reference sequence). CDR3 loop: CASSLQGVGPNTEAFF. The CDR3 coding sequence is TGTGCCAGCAGCCTACAGGGGGTCGGACCGAACACTGAAGCTTTCTTT.

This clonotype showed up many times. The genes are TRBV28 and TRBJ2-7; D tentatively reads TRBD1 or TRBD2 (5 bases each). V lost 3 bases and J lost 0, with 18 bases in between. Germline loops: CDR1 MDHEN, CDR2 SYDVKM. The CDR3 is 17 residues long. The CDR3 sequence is CASSFVPGTKSSYEQYF. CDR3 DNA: TGTGCCAGCAGTTTTGTACCGGGGACCAAGAGCTCCTACGAGCAGTACTTC.

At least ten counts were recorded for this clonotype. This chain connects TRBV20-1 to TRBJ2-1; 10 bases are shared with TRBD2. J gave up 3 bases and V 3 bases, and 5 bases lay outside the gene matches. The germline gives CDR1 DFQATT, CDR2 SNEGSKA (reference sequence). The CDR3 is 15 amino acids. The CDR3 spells CSASPGLAVYNEQFF. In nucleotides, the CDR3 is TGCAGTGCTAGCCCCGGACTAGCGGTCTACAATGAGCAGTTCTTC.

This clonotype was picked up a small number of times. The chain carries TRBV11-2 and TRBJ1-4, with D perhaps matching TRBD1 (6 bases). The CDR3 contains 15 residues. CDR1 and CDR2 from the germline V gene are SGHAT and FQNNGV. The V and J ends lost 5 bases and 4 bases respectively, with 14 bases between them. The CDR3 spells CASSLLEGVNEKLFF. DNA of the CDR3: TGTGCCAGCAGCCTCCTAGAGGGGGTTAATGAAAAACTGTTTTTT.

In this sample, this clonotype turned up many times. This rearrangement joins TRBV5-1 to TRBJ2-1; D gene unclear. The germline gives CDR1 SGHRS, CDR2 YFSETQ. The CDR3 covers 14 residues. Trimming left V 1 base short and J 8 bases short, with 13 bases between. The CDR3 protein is CASSLLLAAHEQFF. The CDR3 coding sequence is TGCGCCAGCAGCTTGCTTTTAGCAGCGCATGAGCAGTTCTTC.

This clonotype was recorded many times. For the CDR3, the DNA is TGTGCCAGCAGTTCGTGGGGACTAGCGTACGAGCAGTACTTC. Translating it yields CASSSWGLAYEQYF. The chain carries TRBV6-1 and TRBJ2-7, with 10 nucleotides matching TRBD2. CDR1 and CDR2 from the germline V gene are MNHNS and SASEGT. V dropped 5 bases and J dropped 4; count of bases not matched to a gene: 5. This CDR3 has 14 residues.

DNA of the CDR3: TGTGCCAGCAGTTACGTAGGACTAGCGGGATTTCCCTCCTACGAGCAGTACTTC. It encodes CASSYVGLAGFPSYEQYF. The chain couples TRBV6-5 to TRBJ2-7, with TRBD2 matching 12 bases. This CDR3 spans 18 amino acids. J was trimmed by 0 bases and V by 2 bases; bases with no gene match: 8. The V gene's germline CDR1 is MNHEY and CDR2 SVGAGI.

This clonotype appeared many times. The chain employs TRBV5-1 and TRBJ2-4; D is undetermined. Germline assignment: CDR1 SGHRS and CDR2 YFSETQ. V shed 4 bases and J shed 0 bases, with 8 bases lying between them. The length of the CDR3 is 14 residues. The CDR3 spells CASSITVAKNIQYF. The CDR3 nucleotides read TGCGCCAGCAGCATCACAGTAGCCAAAAACATTCAGTACTTC.

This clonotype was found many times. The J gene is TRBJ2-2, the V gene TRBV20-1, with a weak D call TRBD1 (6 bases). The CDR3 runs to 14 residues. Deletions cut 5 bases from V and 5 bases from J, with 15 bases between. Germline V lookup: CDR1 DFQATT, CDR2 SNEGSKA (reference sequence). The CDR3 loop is CSAVQGSLTGELFF. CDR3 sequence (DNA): TGCAGTGCTGTACAGGGTTCTCTAACCGGGGAGCTGTTTTTT.

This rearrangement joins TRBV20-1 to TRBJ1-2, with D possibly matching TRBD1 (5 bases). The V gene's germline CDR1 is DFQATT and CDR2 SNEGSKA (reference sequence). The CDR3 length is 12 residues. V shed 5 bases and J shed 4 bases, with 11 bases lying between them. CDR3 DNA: TGCAGTGCTCTGCCCGGGGCCTATGGCTACACCTTC. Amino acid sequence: CSALPGAYGYTF.

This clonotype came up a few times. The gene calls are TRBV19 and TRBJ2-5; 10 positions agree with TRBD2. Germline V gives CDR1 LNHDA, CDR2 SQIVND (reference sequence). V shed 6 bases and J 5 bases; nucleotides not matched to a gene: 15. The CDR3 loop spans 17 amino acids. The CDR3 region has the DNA TGTGCCAGTAGCCCTGGGCTGACTAGCGGGCTTAGGGAGACCCAGTACTTC. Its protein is CASSPGLTSGLRETQYF.

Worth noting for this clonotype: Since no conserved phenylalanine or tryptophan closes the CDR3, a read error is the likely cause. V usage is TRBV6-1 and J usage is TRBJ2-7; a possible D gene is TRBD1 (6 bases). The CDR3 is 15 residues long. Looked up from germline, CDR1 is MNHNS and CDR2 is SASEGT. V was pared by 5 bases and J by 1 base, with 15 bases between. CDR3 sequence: CASSYEQGTSYEQYL. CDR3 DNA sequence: TGTGCCAGCAGTTATGAACAGGGAACTTCCTACGAGCAGTACCTC.

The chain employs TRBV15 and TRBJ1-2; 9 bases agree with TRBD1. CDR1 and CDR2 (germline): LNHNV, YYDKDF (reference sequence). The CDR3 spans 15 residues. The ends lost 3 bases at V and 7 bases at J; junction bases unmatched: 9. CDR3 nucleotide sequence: TGTGCCACCAGCAGTTCCGGGACAGGGCTCTTTGGCTACACCTTC. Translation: CATSSSGTGLFGYTF.

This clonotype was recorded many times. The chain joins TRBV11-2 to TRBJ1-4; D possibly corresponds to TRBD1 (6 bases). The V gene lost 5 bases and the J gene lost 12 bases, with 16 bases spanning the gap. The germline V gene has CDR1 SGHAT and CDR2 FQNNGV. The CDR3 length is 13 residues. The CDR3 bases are TGTGCCAGCAGCCCCGAGACAGGCGCGCAACTGTTTTTT. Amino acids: CASSPETGAQLFF.

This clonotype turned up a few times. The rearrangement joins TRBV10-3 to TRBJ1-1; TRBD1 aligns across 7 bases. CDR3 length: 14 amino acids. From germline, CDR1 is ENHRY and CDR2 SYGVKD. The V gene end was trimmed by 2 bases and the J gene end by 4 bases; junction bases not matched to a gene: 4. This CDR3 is CAISEGPGGTEAFF. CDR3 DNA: TGTGCCATCAGTGAGGGGCCAGGGGGCACTGAAGCTTTCTTT.

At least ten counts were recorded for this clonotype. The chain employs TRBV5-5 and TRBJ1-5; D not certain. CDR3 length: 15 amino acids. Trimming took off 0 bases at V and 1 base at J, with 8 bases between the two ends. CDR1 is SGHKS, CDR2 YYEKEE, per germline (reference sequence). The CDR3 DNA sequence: TGTGCCAGCAGCTTGGGGCTAAGGAGCAATCAGCCCCAGCATTTT. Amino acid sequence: CASSLGLRSNQPQHF.